This T cell receptor (beta chain) was captured by sequencing in a study of blood T cells in healthy people across ages. Notes on the study in general: It was the long-lived donors that had more naive CD4+ cells and higher diversity than aged donors.

With respect to this clonotype: What it binds is unknown. The junction does not match germline at one end; this may be a read error.

Primed by a sample-barcoded 5' primer and a J-beta primer mix, a second PCR proceeded for about 6 to 11 cycles. TCRdb ran MiXCR on the 5' RACE reads and lists one entry per CDR3 protein. This table holds about 1.4 million distinct CDR3 sequences, roughly 64% found once. The CDR3 length is 11 residues. Germline values: CDR1 SNHLY, CDR2 FYNNEI. The specimen was blood. The chain has TRBV2 and TRBJ1-1; D is unresolved. The receptor comes from a man in his late teens or twenties in good health. CDR3 in DNA: TGTGCCAGCAAGATGAACAGTGAAGCTTTCTTT. This sequence encodes CASKMNSEAFF.